The 16 T cell receptor beta chains in this list originate from one sample, sequenced in a study of blood T cell repertoires in COVID-19. The assay was immunoSEQ multiplex PCR, and TCRdb's table has in-frame clones only and misses some. The table lists about 350,000 clones, roughly 87% of them singletons, with under 5% in the top ten. Sequenced: peripheral blood. The receptors originated from a woman aged 55-69 years with COVID-19, enrolled during active disease.

This chain uses TRBV4-2 with TRBJ1-1; a possible D gene is TRBD1 (5 bases). Germline CDR1 is LGHNA and CDR2 is YNFKEQ. This CDR3 is 15 amino acids long. The V gene lost 2 bases and the J gene lost 4 bases, with 14 bases spanning the gap. The CDR3 sequence: CASSQIAGDGTEAFF. Here the CDR3 DNA reads TGTGCCAGCAGCCAAATCGCGGGGGACGGCACTGAAGCTTTCTTT.

The chain recombines TRBV7-2 with TRBJ2-3; 9 bases are shared with TRBD2. CDR3 length equals 14 residues. Per the germline V gene, CDR1 is SGHTA and CDR2 is FQGNSA. The V segment lost 5 bases and the J segment 6 bases; nucleotides outside the gene matches: 6. The CDR3 DNA is TGTGCCAGCAGCCGCGGACTAGCGACGGATACGCAGTATTTT. Amino acids: CASSRGLATDTQYF.

This sequence joins TRBV12-3 or TRBV12-4 and TRBJ2-7, with D hard to call. The CDR3 spans 13 residues. The V end lost 2 bases, the J end lost 0 bases, and 5 bases lay between the germline ends. The CDR3 DNA is TGTGCCAGCAGTTTAACATTCTCCTACGAGCAGTACTTC. Protein sequence: CASSLTFSYEQYF.

This clone is a singleton in its sample. The chain uses TRBV5-8 and TRBJ2-1; TRBD2 might be the D (7 bases). V gave up 10 bases and J gave up 0 bases, with 17 bases separating them. The CDR3 runs to 15 residues. Per germline, CDR1 SGHTS and CDR2 YDEGEE. In DNA, the CDR3 is TGTGCCGACTCCCCGGGGGGCTACTCCTACAATGAGCAGTTCTTC. It yields the protein CADSPGGYSYNEQFF.

In DNA form, the CDR3 reads TGTGCCAGCTCACCTCAGTTCTCCTACAATGAGCAGTTCTTC. Protein product: CASSPQFSYNEQFF. The chain joins TRBV18 to TRBJ2-1; D remains ambiguous. This CDR3 is 14 amino acids long. CDR1 and CDR2 from the germline V gene are KGHSH and LQKENI. With 3 bases removed from V and 0 bases from J, the gap between germline ends came to 6 bases.

The chain couples TRBV4-1 to TRBJ1-1; tentative D call: TRBD1 (6 bases). Germline V CDR1 and CDR2: MGHRA, YSYEKL. The ends were cut back, 4 bases at V and 4 bases at J, with 16 bases in the middle. The CDR3 sequence is 15 residues long. The CDR3 nucleotides read TGCGCCAGCAGCCCTGGGGTGGACAGCGGCACTGAAGCTTTCTTT. Translating gives CASSPGVDSGTEAFF.

The chain employs TRBV19 and TRBJ1-3, with 10 bases matching TRBD1. Germline V CDR1 and CDR2: LNHDA, SQIVND (reference sequence). J lost 4 bases, V lost 5 bases, and 5 bases had no gene match. CDR3 length: 15 residues. Here the CDR3 reads CASSPDRGQGNTIYF. CDR3 in DNA: TGTGCCAGTAGTCCTGACAGGGGGCAAGGAAACACCATATATTTT.

The J gene is TRBJ1-1, the V gene TRBV12-5; 7 bases are shared with TRBD1. Trimming cost V 6 bases and J 4 bases; bases outside gene matches: 5. The CDR3 loop spans 13 amino acids. CDR1 is LGHNT, CDR2 FRNRAP, per germline. CDR3 sequence (DNA): TGTGCTAGTGGCCTAGGACAGGTCACTGAAGCTTTCTTT. This sequence encodes CASGLGQVTEAFF.

The chain is built from TRBV9 and TRBJ1-6, with 9 bases aligning to TRBD1. This CDR3 region has 15 residues. CDR1 is SGDLS and CDR2 is YYNGEE in the germline V gene. V lost 4 bases, J lost 13 bases, and 12 bases stayed unmatched. CDR3 protein: CASSPGTGNSLPLHF. The CDR3 nucleotides read TGTGCCAGCAGCCCTGGGACAGGGAATAGTTTGCCCCTCCACTTT.

The chain joins TRBV5-6 to TRBJ1-5; 8 bases are a match to TRBD1. CDR1 SGHDT and CDR2 YYEEEE come from the germline V gene. The CDR3 consists of 15 residues. V shed 3 bases, J shed 3 bases, and the junction held 5 bases outside the gene matches. This chain's CDR3 is CASSYSDRVNQPQHF. For the CDR3, the DNA is TGTGCCAGCAGCTACTCGGACAGGGTCAATCAGCCCCAGCATTTT.

The chain couples TRBV19 to TRBJ2-5; 11 nucleotides match TRBD1. The CDR3 contains 16 residues. Germline CDR1 reads LNHDA; CDR2 reads SQIVND (reference sequence). J gave up 1 base and V 5 bases, and 6 bases lay outside the gene matches. The CDR3 DNA reads as TGTGCCAGTAGTCCCCTAGGGACAGGGGGCCAAGAGACCCAGTACTTC. It codes for CASSPLGTGGQETQYF.

The chain couples TRBV2 to TRBJ2-5, with D hard to call. CDR1 SNHLY and CDR2 FYNNEI come from the germline V gene. The CDR3 length is 14 residues. V lost 3 bases to trimming and J lost 0 bases, with 8 bases between them. The CDR3: CASSEVGDQETQYF. As DNA, the CDR3 is TGTGCCAGCAGTGAGGTGGGCGACCAAGAGACCCAGTACTTC.

This chain uses TRBV6-5 with TRBJ1-2, with a possible D match to TRBD1 (6 bases). The CDR3 has 15 residues. The V end was cut by 5 bases, the J end by 2 bases, with 15 bases between. Germline CDR1 MNHEY, CDR2 SVGAGI. The CDR3 loop reads CASSTLRTANYGYTF. CDR3 nucleotide sequence: TGTGCCAGCAGTACTTTAAGGACAGCGAACTATGGCTACACCTTC.

The chain joins TRBV7-2 to TRBJ2-1; 9 nucleotides align to TRBD2. CDR1 and CDR2 from the germline V gene are SGHTA and FQGNSA. This CDR3 region has 15 residues. V lost 5 bases to trimming and J lost 4 bases; unmatched junction nucleotides: 6. CDR3 region: CASSGQAGGYNEQFF. The CDR3 DNA reads as TGTGCCAGCAGCGGACAGGCGGGGGGGTACAATGAGCAGTTCTTC.

The rearrangement joins TRBV28 to TRBJ2-1; 8 nucleotides align to TRBD1. Per the germline V gene, CDR1 is MDHEN and CDR2 is SYDVKM. With 5 bases clipped from V and 0 bases from J, the junction kept 9 bases outside the gene matches. This CDR3 contains 17 residues. CDR3 coding DNA: TGTGCCAGCAGTACTGAAGGGCAGGGGGCCTCCTACAATGAGCAGTTCTTC. Translation gives CASSTEGQGASYNEQFF. The full variable domain, its missing parts supplied by reference TRBV28 and TRBJ2-1, is DVKVTQSSRYLVKRTGEKVFLECVQDMDHENMFWYRQDPGLGLRLIYFSYDVKMKEKGDIPEGYSVSREKKERFSLILESASTNQTSMYLCASSTEGQGASYNEQFFGPGTRLTVL.

The chain employs TRBV5-1 and TRBJ1-2; D ambiguous. The length of the CDR3 is 12 residues. CDR1 and CDR2 from the germline V gene are SGHRS and YFSETQ. With 0 bases removed from V and 3 bases from J, the gap between germline ends came to 3 bases. The CDR3 region has the DNA TGCGCCAGCAGCTTGGCGGACTATGGCTACACCTTC. It translates to CASSLADYGYTF.